This T cell receptor beta chain was documented in a study of shared clonotypes between healthy human individuals. Regarding the study as a whole: Compared with clonotypes that all four donors shared, non-shared clonotypes had lower generation probabilities. Though the depth was large, rarefaction showed that sorted-subset sequencing was incomplete.

Note on this clone: Its antigen remains unidentified.

Profiling relied on immunoSEQ multiplex PCR, and the TCRdb table lists in-frame clones only, not all of them. The table lists roughly 760,000 clones, about 74% of them singletons. The germline V and J ends were trimmed by 5 bases and 2 bases, with 10 bases remaining between them. The CDR3 is 13 amino acids. Germline assignment: CDR1 SGHRS and CDR2 YFSETQ. This sequence was found in a woman aged 25 to 39 in good health. Sequencing was done on a sample of memory CD4+ T cells sorted from blood. Documented subset: CD45RA-negative fraction. V and J are TRBV5-1 and TRBJ2-5, with a tentative D call TRBD1 (5 bases). The CDR3 spells CASSTAGQETQYF. In DNA, the CDR3 is TGCGCCAGCAGTACCGCAGGGCAAGAGACCCAGTACTTC. Together with reference TRBV5-1 and TRBJ2-5, the CDR3 gives the full variable domain: KAGVTQTPRYLIKTRGQQVTLSCSPISGHRSVSWYQQTPGQGLQFLFEYFSETQRNKGNFPGRFSGRQFSNSRSEMNVSTLELGDSALYLCASSTAGQETQYFGPGTRLLVL.